This T cell receptor (beta chain) derives from a study of monozygotic twins with inflammatory bowel disease. Overall study results and limits: The existence of one strong signal or clonotype linked to IBD lacked support.

TCRdb re-called the 5' RACE reads, yielding one record per CDR3 amino acid sequence without DNA. The specimen's table records around 230,000 distinct CDR3 sequences. Notes on this clonotype: Antigen specificity is unknown.

Blood samples of approximately 2.4 ml were drawn from every donor. Looked up from germline, CDR1 is SGHTA and CDR2 is FQGNSA. The CDR3 is 17 residues long. The sequence was obtained from a human donor with ulcerative colitis or Crohn's disease, or a healthy co-twin of an affected twin (not recorded which). Specimen: blood. The V and J genes are TRBV7-2 and TRBJ2-1; the TCRdb D gene call, TRBD2, has no DNA to confirm it. The CDR3 reads CASSLVVAGGSYNEQFF.